This T cell receptor (beta chain) emerged from a study of blood T cell repertoires in COVID-19. The V gene's germline CDR1 is SQVTM and CDR2 ANQGSEA. Trimming removed 5 bases at V and 4 bases at J, with 10 bases between. The CDR3 length is 12 residues. Under the authors' procedure: Reference gene primers were amplified, and this amplification served to estimate nucleated cell counts. Generated by immunoSEQ multiplex PCR, the TCRdb table keeps only in-frame clones and is missing some. D and trimming were read from the DNA, whereas the V and J calls and clone size are those reported in that table. This sample has roughly 130,000 clones, with roughly nine tenths found just once.

The sample was peripheral blood. The origin of this receptor is a man aged 50 to 59 with active COVID-19. The chain has TRBV29-1 and TRBJ2-3, with D uncertain. CDR3 DNA: TGCAGCGTTCAGGATTTGCCAGATACGCAGTATTTT. Translating gives CSVQDLPDTQYF.